This TCR beta chain is drawn from a study of blood T cell repertoires in COVID-19. About the study: Some COVID-19 samples were acute and others convalescent; all came from the United States, Italy and Spain. Sources were T cells, B-cell-depleted T cells, or PBMCs; the material itself was cDNA or gDNA.

Source study methods: Nucleated cell number was recorded as an estimate derived from reference gene primer amplification. TCRdb keeps only in-frame clones here, not all; method: immunoSEQ multiplex PCR. V and J calls and clone size are those listed in that table; D and trimming were worked out from the DNA. The table shows 200,000 to 250,000 clones, with roughly nine tenths occurring only once. The TCR comes from a man aged 55 to 70 with acute or convalescent COVID-19. Sample: peripheral blood.

As DNA, the CDR3 is TGTGCCAGCAGCACCCTACAGGGGGCTGGCACTGAAGCTTTCTTT. Residues: CASSTLQGAGTEAFF. The chain employs TRBV5-4 and TRBJ1-1, with 9 positions matching TRBD1. The length of the CDR3 is 15 residues. From germline, CDR1 is SGHNT and CDR2 YYREEE (reference sequence). The junction had 8 bases not matched to a gene; V was cut back by 4 bases and J by 4 bases.